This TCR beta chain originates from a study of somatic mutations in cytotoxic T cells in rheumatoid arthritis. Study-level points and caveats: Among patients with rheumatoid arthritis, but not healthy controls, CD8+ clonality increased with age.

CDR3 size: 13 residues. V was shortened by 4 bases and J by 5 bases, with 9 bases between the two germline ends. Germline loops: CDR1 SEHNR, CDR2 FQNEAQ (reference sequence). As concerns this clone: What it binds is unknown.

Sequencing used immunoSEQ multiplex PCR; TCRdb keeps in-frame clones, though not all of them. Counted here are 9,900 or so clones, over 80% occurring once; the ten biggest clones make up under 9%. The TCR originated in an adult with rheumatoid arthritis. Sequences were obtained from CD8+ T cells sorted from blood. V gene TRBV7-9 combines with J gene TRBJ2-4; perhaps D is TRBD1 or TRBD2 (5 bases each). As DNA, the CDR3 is TGTGCCAGCAGCTCGGGACGGGAAAACATTCAGTACTTC. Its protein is CASSSGRENIQYF.